This is a list of T cell receptor beta chains from one sample in a study of T cell repertoires in cytomegalovirus infection. One entry per CDR3 protein, called by TCRdb with MiXCR from the reads. The sample includes 250,000 or so distinct CDR3 sequences, around an eighth of them seen just once. Sequenced sample: PBMCs. These receptors came from a human donor in good health (CMV status not recorded). Some clones in this sample may be carry-over from other donors' samples. Both conserved end residues are part of each CDR3. The D gene is left open where the match is weak. Size is omitted from some rows. Given values are once, few, many or a class for expanded clones.

V gene	J gene	clone size	D gene	CDR3 DNA	CDR3 protein
TRBV7-9	TRBJ2-4	few	-	TGTGCCAGCACCGCGGGTAGCTTAGGCATTCAGTACTTC	CASTAGSLGIQYF
TRBV7-2	TRBJ2-3	-	-	TGTGCCAGCAGCTTAGTGGGGGAGTCAGATACGCAGTATTTT	CASSLVGESDTQYF
TRBV6-2/TRBV6-3	TRBJ2-7	many	-	TGTGCCAGCCGAGCCGGGACCCAGGAGCAGTACTTC	CASRAGTQEQYF
TRBV7-3	TRBJ2-5	few	-	TGTGCCAGCAGCTTAACGGGGCTCCCCGGGGAGACCCAGTACTTC	CASSLTGLPGETQYF
TRBV30	TRBJ1-1	few	-	TGTGCCTGTGCTGGGGGCCTGGGCACTGAAGCTTTCTTT	CACAGGLGTEAFF
TRBV7-2	TRBJ2-1	many	-	TGTGCCAGCAGCTCCGGGGTTGAGCAGTTCTTC	CASSSGVEQFF
TRBV19	TRBJ1-5	few	-	TGTGCCAGTAGGACGGGGTGGAATAGCAATCAGCCCCAGCATTTT	CASRTGWNSNQPQHF
TRBV7-2	TRBJ2-6	many	-	TGTGCCAGCAGCTTAGTGAGGGCGGCGGGGGCCAACGTCCTGACTTTC	CASSLVRAAGANVLTF
TRBV7-2	TRBJ2-3	many	TRBD1	TGTGCCAGCAGCTTAGCCCCAGGACAGGGGGCGCAGGATACGCAGTATTTT	CASSLAPGQGAQDTQYF
TRBV6-2/TRBV6-3	TRBJ2-2	-	-	TGTGCCAGCAGGCCCGGAAGGGATACCGGGGAGCTGTTTTTT	CASRPGRDTGELFF
TRBV7-2	TRBJ1-5	many	TRBD1	TGTGCCAGCAGCTCCCCAGGGGGTAATAGCAATCAGCCCCAGCATTTT	CASSSPGGNSNQPQHF
TRBV18	TRBJ2-7	-	TRBD2	TGTGCCAGCTCACCAAGGACTAGCGGAGGTGGGCTCGACGAGCAGTACTTC	CASSPRTSGGGLDEQYF
TRBV7-2	TRBJ2-1	many	TRBD2	TGTGCCAGCAGCTCCCGCGTACTAGCGGGAGGATCCTACAATGAGCAGTTCTTC	CASSSRVLAGGSYNEQFF
TRBV20-1	TRBJ1-5	-	-	TGCAGTGCTAGCCGACAGTTCCGTAATCAGCCCCAGCATTTT	CSASRQFRNQPQHF
TRBV19	TRBJ1-1	-	TRBD1	TGTGCCAGTAGAGACAGGGGGAACACTGAAGCTTTCTTT	CASRDRGNTEAFF
TRBV7-2	TRBJ1-2	many	TRBD1	TGTGCCAGCAACCAGGAGGGACAGAACTATGGCTACACCTTC	CASNQEGQNYGYTF
TRBV27	TRBJ2-7	few	-	TGTGCCAGCCGGGTCGGGGGCTTGGGGTACGAGCAGTACTTC	CASRVGGLGYEQYF
TRBV20-1	TRBJ2-3	-	TRBD2	TGCAGTGCTAAAGGCGGGAGGGGGTCAGATACGCAGTATTTT	CSAKGGRGSDTQYF
TRBV12-3/TRBV12-4	TRBJ1-2	few	-	TGTGCCAGCAGTTCCACAGCCAGGGTCCATGGCTACACCTTC	CASSSTARVHGYTF
TRBV12-3/TRBV12-4	TRBJ1-1	many	-	TGTGCCAGCAGTTTAGCGGGCAGCCTGAACACTGAAGCTTTCTTT	CASSLAGSLNTEAFF
TRBV7-2	TRBJ2-7	many	-	TGTGCCAGCAGCTATCAGAGCTACGAGCAGTACTTC	CASSYQSYEQYF
TRBV6-5	TRBJ2-2	-	-	TGTGCCAGCAGCGACGCAGGGGTGCGCACCGGGGAGCTGTTTTTT	CASSDAGVRTGELFF
TRBV29-1	TRBJ1-5	-	TRBD1	TGCAGCGCTGGGACAGGGGGCGGGCAGCCCCAGCATTTT	CSAGTGGGQPQHF
TRBV7-3	TRBJ2-7	many	-	TGTGCCAGCAGCTTATCCGGTGGGACGGGCTACGAGCAGTACTTC	CASSLSGGTGYEQYF
TRBV7-2	TRBJ2-3	many	TRBD2	TGTGCCAGCAGCCAAGAGCGGGGGCGCACAGATACGCAGTATTTT	CASSQERGRTDTQYF
TRBV7-2	TRBJ1-1	many	-	TGTGCCAGCAGCCCTAGCCGGGGGGTTCGCACTGAAGCTTTCTTT	CASSPSRGVRTEAFF
TRBV7-2	TRBJ1-2	-	TRBD1	TGTGCCAGCAGCTCGGACAGGGGGCATGGCTACACCTTC	CASSSDRGHGYTF
TRBV29-1	TRBJ2-1	-	TRBD2	TGCAGCGTTGACGCGGGAGGGCCCAGTCACAATGAGCAGTTCTTC	CSVDAGGPSHNEQFF
TRBV20-1	TRBJ2-7	many	TRBD1	TGCAGTGCTAGCACACGGACAGGGGTTTACGAGCAGTACTTC	CSASTRTGVYEQYF
TRBV30	TRBJ2-3	-	-	TGTGCCTGGAGGTCCCCGGGAAACACAGATACGCAGTATTTT	CAWRSPGNTDTQYF
TRBV4-2	TRBJ2-3	few	-	TGTGCCAGCAGCCAAGGACTGGGGGTCACAGATACGCAGTATTTT	CASSQGLGVTDTQYF
TRBV12-3/TRBV12-4	TRBJ2-5	many	TRBD2	TGTGCCAGCAGTTCCGGACTAGCGGGACAGCAAGAGACCCAGTACTTC	CASSSGLAGQQETQYF
TRBV20-1	TRBJ2-7	many	-	TGCAGTGCTAGAGAACGTACTAGCCGTGATCCCCCTTTAAGATACGAGCAGTACTTC	CSARERTSRDPPLRYEQYF
TRBV7-3	TRBJ1-1	many	TRBD1	TGTGCCAGCAGCAGTGGACAGGGGGGGTTTGAAGCTTTCTTT	CASSSGQGGFEAFF
TRBV28	TRBJ1-5	few	-	TGTGCCAGCAGTCCGGACGTAGCCCAGCATTTT	CASSPDVAQHF
TRBV19	TRBJ1-3	many	-	TGTGCCAGTAGGACCCATCAGGCGGGAAACACCATATATTTT	CASRTHQAGNTIYF
TRBV28	TRBJ2-4	many	-	TGTGCCAGACAACCAGAGAGGACACTTCACAAGGCCAAAAACATTCAGTACTTC	CARQPERTLHKAKNIQYF
TRBV7-9	TRBJ1-1	few	TRBD1	TGTGCCAGCAGCTCATTTATAGGGAAGACAGGGGGCACTGAAGCTTTCTTT	CASSSFIGKTGGTEAFF
TRBV4-3	TRBJ1-2	-	TRBD1	TGCGCCAGCAGCCCGGACCGGGACAGTTCTTATCAGGTTGGCTACACCTTC	CASSPDRDSSYQVGYTF
TRBV6-2/TRBV6-3	TRBJ1-4	many	-	TGTGCCAGCAGTTACCCGGGGGCGGACGAAAAACTGTTTTTT	CASSYPGADEKLFF
TRBV11-2	TRBJ1-5	few	TRBD1	TGTGCCAGCAGCGCGGACAGGGAAAATCAGCCCCAGCATTTT	CASSADRENQPQHF
TRBV11-2	TRBJ1-1	-	-	TGTGCCAGCAGCAAACACAGGGACCCCTTAGGGACTGAAGCTTTCTTT	CASSKHRDPLGTEAFF
TRBV12-3/TRBV12-4	TRBJ1-2	-	TRBD1	TGTGCCAGCAGTCTCGCGGGACAGTGGGGCTACACCTTC	CASSLAGQWGYTF
TRBV20-1	TRBJ2-7	-	-	TGCAGTGCTGGGGGGGGAGGGGGGTCCTACGAGCAGTACTTC	CSAGGGGGSYEQYF
TRBV6-2/TRBV6-3	TRBJ2-2	many	TRBD2	TGTGCCAGCAGCCCCTGGGGCCGACTAGCGGAGAGCACCGGGGAGCTGTTTTTT	CASSPWGRLAESTGELFF
TRBV5-5	TRBJ1-1	many	-	TGTGCCAGCAGCGTGAGGGACCCTCCAAGTGTCACTGAAGCTTTCTTT	CASSVRDPPSVTEAFF
TRBV7-2	TRBJ1-2	many	-	TGTGCCAGCAGCTTAGAACTCAACTATGGCTACACCTTC	CASSLELNYGYTF
TRBV19	TRBJ2-1	many	TRBD2	TGTGCCAGTAGTACATCTAGCGCTAGCGGTGAGCAGTTCTTC	CASSTSSASGEQFF
TRBV19	TRBJ1-5	few	-	TGTGCCAGTAGTAAAAGACAGGGCAATCAGCCCCAGCATTTT	CASSKRQGNQPQHF
TRBV7-2	TRBJ2-1	many	TRBD2	TGTGCCAGCAGCTTAGGGACTAGCGGGGACAATGAGCAGTTCTTC	CASSLGTSGDNEQFF
TRBV7-9	TRBJ2-5	few	-	TGTGCCAGCAGCTCCTGGGCCGGAGAGACCCAGTACTTC	CASSSWAGETQYF
TRBV6-1	TRBJ1-1	many	-	TGTGCCAGCAGTGATCTCGGGAGGCCCACCTTGTTGGCTTTCTTT	CASSDLGRPTLLAFF
TRBV7-2	TRBJ2-5	many	-	TGTGCCAGCACCCCCCCAGGGACACTAAAAGAGACCCAGTACTTC	CASTPPGTLKETQYF
TRBV14	TRBJ1-6	-	-	TGTGCCAGCAGCCAAGTACCCCGGCTGAATTCACCCCTCCACTTT	CASSQVPRLNSPLHF
TRBV20-1	TRBJ2-1	-	-	TGCAGTGCTGCCCCCGGTAACGCGGGGGAGCAGTTCTTC	CSAAPGNAGEQFF
TRBV7-2	TRBJ1-2	many	TRBD1	TGTGCCAGCAGCTTAGACAGGGGCCAACCTGCTTATGGCTACACCTTC	CASSLDRGQPAYGYTF
TRBV19	TRBJ1-1	many	-	TGTGCCAGTAGTACACCTGGACTGATGGCTGAAGCTTTCTTT	CASSTPGLMAEAFF
TRBV28	TRBJ2-7	few	TRBD1	TGTGCCAGCAGTTTCTTGGGGGACAGGGCTCCCGAGCAGTACTTC	CASSFLGDRAPEQYF
TRBV29-1	TRBJ2-2	-	-	TGCAGCGTTTCCACCGGAGGGCCCACCGGGGAGCTGTTTTTT	CSVSTGGPTGELFF